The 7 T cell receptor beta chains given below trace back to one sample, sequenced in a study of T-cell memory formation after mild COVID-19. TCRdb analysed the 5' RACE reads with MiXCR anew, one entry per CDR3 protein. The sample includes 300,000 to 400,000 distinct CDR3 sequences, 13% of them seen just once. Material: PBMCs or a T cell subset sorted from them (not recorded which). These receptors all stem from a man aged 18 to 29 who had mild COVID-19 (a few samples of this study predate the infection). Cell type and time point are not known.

CDR3 DNA: TGTGCCAGCAACGGCGGTAATAGGGACTATGGCTACACCTTC. This codes for CASNGGNRDYGYTF. V gene TRBV6-5 combines with J gene TRBJ1-2; D not certain. Per germline, CDR1 MNHEY and CDR2 SVGAGI. The CDR3 has 14 residues. Trimming took 7 bases from V and 3 from J, leaving 15 bases between them.

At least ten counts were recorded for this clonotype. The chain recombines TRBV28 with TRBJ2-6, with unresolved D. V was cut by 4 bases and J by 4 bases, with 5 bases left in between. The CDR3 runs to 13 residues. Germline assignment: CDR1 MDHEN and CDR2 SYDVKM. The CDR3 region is CASSSSGANVLTF. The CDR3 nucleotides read TGTGCCAGCAGTTCTTCAGGGGCCAACGTCCTGACTTTC.

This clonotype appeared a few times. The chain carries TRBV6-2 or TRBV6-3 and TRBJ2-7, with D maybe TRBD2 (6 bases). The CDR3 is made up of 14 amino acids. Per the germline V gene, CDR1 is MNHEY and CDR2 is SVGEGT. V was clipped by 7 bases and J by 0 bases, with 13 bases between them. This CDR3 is CASTPGTSSYEQYV. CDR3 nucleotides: TGTGCCAGCACCCCCGGGACTTCCTCCTACGAGCAGTACGTC.

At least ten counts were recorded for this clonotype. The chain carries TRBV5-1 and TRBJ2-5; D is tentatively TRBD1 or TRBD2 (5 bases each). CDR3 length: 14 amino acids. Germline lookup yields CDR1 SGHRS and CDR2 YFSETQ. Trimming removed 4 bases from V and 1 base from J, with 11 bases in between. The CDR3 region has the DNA TGCGCCAGCAGCCCTGGGACGCCCCAAGAGACCCAGTACTTC. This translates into CASSPGTPQETQYF.

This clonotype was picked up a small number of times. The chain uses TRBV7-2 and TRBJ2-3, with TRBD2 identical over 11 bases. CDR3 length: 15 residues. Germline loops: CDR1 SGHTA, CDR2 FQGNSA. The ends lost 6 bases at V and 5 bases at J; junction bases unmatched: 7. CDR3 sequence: CASRGRLAGGDTQYF. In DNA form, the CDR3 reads TGTGCCAGCAGGGGCCGTCTAGCGGGGGGAGATACGCAGTATTTT. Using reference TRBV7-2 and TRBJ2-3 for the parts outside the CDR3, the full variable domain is GAGVSQSPSNKVTEKGKDVELRCDPISGHTALYWYRQSLGQGLEFLIYFQGNSAPDKSGLPSDRFSAERTGGSVSTLTIQRTQQEDSAVYLCASRGRLAGGDTQYFGPGTRLTVL.

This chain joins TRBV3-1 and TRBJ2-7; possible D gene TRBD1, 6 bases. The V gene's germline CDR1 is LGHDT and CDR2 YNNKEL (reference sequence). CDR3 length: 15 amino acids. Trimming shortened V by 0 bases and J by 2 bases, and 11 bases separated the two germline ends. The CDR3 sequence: CASSQEGRGAYEQYF. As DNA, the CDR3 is TGTGCCAGCAGCCAAGAGGGCAGGGGTGCCTACGAGCAGTACTTC.

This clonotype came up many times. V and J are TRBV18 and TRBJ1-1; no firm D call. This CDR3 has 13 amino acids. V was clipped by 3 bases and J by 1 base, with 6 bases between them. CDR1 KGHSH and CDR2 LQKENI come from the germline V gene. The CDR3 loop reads CASSPGRNTEAFF. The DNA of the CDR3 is TGTGCCAGCTCACCTGGACGGAACACTGAAGCTTTCTTT.